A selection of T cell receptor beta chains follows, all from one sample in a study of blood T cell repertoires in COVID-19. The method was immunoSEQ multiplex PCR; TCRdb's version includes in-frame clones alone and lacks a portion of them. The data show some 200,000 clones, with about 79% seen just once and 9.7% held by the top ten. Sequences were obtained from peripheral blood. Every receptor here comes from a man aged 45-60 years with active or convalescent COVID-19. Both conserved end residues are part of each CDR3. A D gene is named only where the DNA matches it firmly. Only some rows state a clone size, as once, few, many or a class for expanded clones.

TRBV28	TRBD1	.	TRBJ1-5	CASSLGQGYQPQHF	TGTGCCAGCAGTTTAGGACAGGGGTATCAGCCCCAGCATTTT
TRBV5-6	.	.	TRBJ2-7	CASSLLENYEQYF	TGTGCCAGCAGCTTGTTAGAGAACTACGAGCAGTACTTC
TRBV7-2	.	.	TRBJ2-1	CASSSLTGNNEQFF	TGTGCCAGCAGCTCCTTAACGGGGAACAATGAGCAGTTCTTC
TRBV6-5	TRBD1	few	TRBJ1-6	CASSDRGNSPLHF	TGTGCCAGCAGCGACAGGGGAAATTCACCCCTCCACTTT
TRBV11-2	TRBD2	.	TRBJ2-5	CASSSSGRETQYF	TGTGCCAGCAGCTCCAGCGGGAGGGAGACCCAGTACTTC
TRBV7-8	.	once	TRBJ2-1	CASSLRALRGEQFF	TGTGCCAGCAGCTTAAGGGCCCTCCGAGGGGAGCAGTTCTTC
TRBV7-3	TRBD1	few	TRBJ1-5	CASSRYRGPSNQPQHF	TGTGCCAGCAGCCGGTACAGGGGGCCTAGCAATCAGCCCCAGCATTTT
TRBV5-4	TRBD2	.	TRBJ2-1	CASSLGSGRAFDNEQFF	TGTGCCAGCAGCTTGGGTAGCGGGAGGGCCTTCGACAATGAGCAGTTCTTC
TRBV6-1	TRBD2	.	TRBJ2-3	CASSEYFLAGITDTQYF	TGTGCCAGCAGTGAATATTTCCTAGCGGGGATCACAGATACGCAGTATTTT
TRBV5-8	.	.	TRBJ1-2	CASIKIVLGGTNYGYTF	TGTGCCAGCATCAAGATCGTGTTAGGAGGAACTAACTATGGCTACACCTTC
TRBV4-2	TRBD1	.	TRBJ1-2	CASSRAGQGPFYGYTF	TGTGCCAGCAGCCGAGCTGGACAGGGGCCTTTCTATGGCTACACCTTC
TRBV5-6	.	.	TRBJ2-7	CASSVGVYEQYF	TGTGCCAGCAGCGTCGGGGTCTACGAGCAGTACTTC
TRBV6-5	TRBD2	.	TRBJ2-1	CASRKTSGPYNEQFF	TGTGCCAGCAGGAAAACTAGCGGGCCTTACAATGAGCAGTTCTTC
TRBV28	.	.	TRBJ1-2	CASSSESYGYTF	TGTGCCAGCAGTTCCGAGAGCTATGGCTACACCTTC
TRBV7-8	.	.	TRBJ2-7	CASSLEAVARSYEQYF	TGTGCCAGCAGCTTAGAGGCCGTTGCGCGGTCCTACGAGCAGTACTTC
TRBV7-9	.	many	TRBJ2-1	CASSLGMGLDYNEQFF	TGTGCCAGCAGCTTGGGTATGGGACTTGACTACAATGAGCAGTTCTTC
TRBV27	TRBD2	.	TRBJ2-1	CASSKAGTTPNNEQFF	TGTGCCAGCAGTAAAGCCGGGACTACACCTAACAATGAGCAGTTCTTC
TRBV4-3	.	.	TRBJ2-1	CASSRNSGYLYNEQFF	TGCGCCAGCAGCCGAAATAGCGGTTACCTTTACAATGAGCAGTTCTTC
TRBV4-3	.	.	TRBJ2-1	CASSQQGSGEQFF	TGCGCCAGCAGCCAACAGGGTTCCGGTGAGCAGTTCTTC
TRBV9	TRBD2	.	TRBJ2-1	CASSALAGSYNEQFF	TGTGCCAGCAGCGCTTTAGCGGGCTCCTACAATGAGCAGTTCTTC
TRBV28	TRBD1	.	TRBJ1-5	CASRGFRGRQPQHF	TGTGCCAGCAGGGGATTCAGGGGGCGTCAGCCCCAGCATTTT
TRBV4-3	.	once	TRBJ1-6	CASSQERQGPRNNSPLHF	TGCGCCAGCAGCCAAGAGCGGCAGGGCCCGCGGAATAATTCACCCCTCCACTTT
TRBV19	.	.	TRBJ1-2	CASRGQVDYGYTF	TGTGCCAGTAGGGGGCAGGTTGACTATGGCTACACCTTC
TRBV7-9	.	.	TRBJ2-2	CASSPTSVAGELFF	TGTGCCAGCAGCCCAACTAGTGTTGCCGGGGAGCTGTTTTTT
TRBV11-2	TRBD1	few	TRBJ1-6	CASSLRQGGSSYNSPLHF	TGTGCCAGCAGCTTACGACAGGGAGGAAGCTCCTATAATTCACCCCTCCACTTT
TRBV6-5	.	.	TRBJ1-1	CASSPFRAPNTEAFF	TGTGCCAGCAGTCCCTTCAGGGCCCCGAACACTGAAGCTTTCTTT
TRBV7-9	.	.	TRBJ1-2	CASSLGLEGYTF	TGTGCCAGCAGCTTAGGCCTTGAGGGCTACACCTTC
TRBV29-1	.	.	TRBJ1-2	CSVDKATGNYGYTF	TGCAGCGTTGATAAGGCGACAGGAAACTATGGCTACACCTTC
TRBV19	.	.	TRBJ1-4	CATRGRVNEKLFF	TGTGCCACCCGAGGGAGGGTTAATGAAAAACTGTTTTTT
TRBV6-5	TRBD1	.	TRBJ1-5	CASSYGGTGEQPQHF	TGTGCCAGCAGTTACGGAGGGACAGGGGAACAGCCCCAGCATTTT
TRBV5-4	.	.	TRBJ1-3	CASSPGGTPGNTIYF	TGTGCCAGCAGCCCCGGGGGGACCCCTGGAAACACCATATATTTT
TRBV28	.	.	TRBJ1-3	CASSLFGTPSSGNTIYF	TGTGCCAGCAGTTTATTCGGGACACCTAGCTCTGGAAACACCATATATTTT
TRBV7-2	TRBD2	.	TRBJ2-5	CATKTSGGGETQYF	TGTGCCACTAAGACTAGCGGGGGGGGTGAGACCCAGTACTTC
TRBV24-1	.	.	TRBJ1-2	CATSASPPGTKDYGYTF	TGTGCCACCAGTGCCTCCCCCCCCGGGACAAAAGACTATGGCTACACCTTC
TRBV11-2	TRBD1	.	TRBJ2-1	CASSLVGQGFFSSYNEQFF	TGTGCCAGCAGCTTAGTGGGACAGGGGTTTTTCAGCTCCTACAATGAGCAGTTCTTC
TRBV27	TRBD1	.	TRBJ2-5	CASSLRTGQETQYF	TGTGCCAGCAGTTTAAGGACAGGCCAAGAGACCCAGTACTTC
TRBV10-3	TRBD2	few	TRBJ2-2	CAISATSSYTGELFF	TGTGCCATCAGCGCGACTAGCTCTTACACCGGGGAGCTGTTTTTT
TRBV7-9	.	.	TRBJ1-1	CASSLETGNTEAFF	TGTGCCAGCAGCTTAGAGACAGGGAACACTGAAGCTTTCTTT
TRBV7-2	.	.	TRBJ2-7	CASSLFLGRSYEQYF	TGTGCCAGCAGCTTATTTCTGGGGAGGTCTTACGAGCAGTACTTC
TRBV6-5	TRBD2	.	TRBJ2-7	CASRSLAGGTYEQYF	TGTGCCAGCAGATCACTAGCGGGAGGGACCTACGAGCAGTACTTC
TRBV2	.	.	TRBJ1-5	CASSDGAGTLPLWGHQPQHF	TGTGCCAGCAGTGATGGGGCCGGGACTCTCCCTCTCTGGGGTCATCAGCCCCAGCATTTT
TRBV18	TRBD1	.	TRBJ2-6	CASSPGQEVGANVLTF	TGTGCCAGCTCACCGGGACAGGAGGTAGGGGCCAACGTCCTGACTTTC
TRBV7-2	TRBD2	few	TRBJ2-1	CASSLPLAGGNEQFF	TGTGCCAGCAGCTTACCCCTAGCGGGGGGTAATGAGCAGTTCTTC
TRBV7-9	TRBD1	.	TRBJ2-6	CASSLRTGGSGANVLTF	TGTGCCAGCAGCTTGAGGACAGGCGGGTCTGGGGCCAACGTCCTGACTTTC
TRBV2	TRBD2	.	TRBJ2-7	CAGSGLAGDVEYF	TGTGCCGGCTCGGGACTAGCGGGAGATGTGGAGTACTTC
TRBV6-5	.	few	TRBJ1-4	CASVSNEKLFF	TGTGCCAGCGTATCCAATGAAAAACTGTTTTTT
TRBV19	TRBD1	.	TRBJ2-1	CASSITGQGADEQFF	TGTGCCAGTAGTATTACGGGACAGGGGGCAGATGAGCAGTTCTTC
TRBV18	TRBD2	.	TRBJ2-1	CASSPRDTSGGLGEQFF	TGTGCCAGCTCACCACGTGATACTAGCGGGGGGCTGGGTGAGCAGTTCTTC
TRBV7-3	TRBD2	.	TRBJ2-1	CASSRGGYNEQFF	TGTGCCAGCAGCCGGGGGGGCTACAATGAGCAGTTCTTC
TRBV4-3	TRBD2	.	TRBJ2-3	CASSPGLAGGPTDTQYF	TGCGCCAGCAGCCCGGGACTAGCGGGGGGCCCCACAGATACGCAGTATTTT